The rows below give T cell receptor beta chains drawn from one sample of a study of blood T cell repertoires in COVID-19. TCRdb's copy holds only in-frame clones and misses some; the assay was immunoSEQ multiplex PCR. Of 40,000 or so clones in the sample, 90% were seen once. Sequences were obtained from peripheral blood. Receptors were obtained from a man aged 55 to 70 with active or convalescent COVID-19. Each CDR3 is given with its conserved first and last residue. The D gene is left open where the match is weak. The size entry is marked missing in some rows and otherwise reads once, few, many or a size class.

V	size	D	length	J	CDR3	DNA
TRBV6-5	once	TRBD1	16	TRBJ2-2	CASSYGDRIGLGELFF	TGTGCCAGCAGTTACGGGGACAGAATAGGGCTCGGGGAGCTGTTTTTT
TRBV15	NA	NA	17	TRBJ1-4	CATSRMGGFPSEEKLFF	TGTGCCACCAGCAGGATGGGGGGATTCCCGAGTGAGGAAAAACTGTTTTTT
TRBV18	NA	NA	18	TRBJ2-5	CASSPMISTTGAQETQYF	TGTGCCAGCTCACCAATGATCTCAACGACTGGAGCCCAAGAGACCCAGTACTTC
TRBV5-4	NA	TRBD2	14	TRBJ2-5	CASSPGTTQETQYF	TGTGCCAGCAGCCCCGGGACTACGCAAGAGACCCAGTACTTC
TRBV28	NA	NA	18	TRBJ1-5	CASSLSGTTRMGNQPQHF	TGTGCCAGCAGTTTATCGGGGACTACTAGGATGGGCAATCAGCCCCAGCATTTT
TRBV7-8	NA	NA	13	TRBJ1-2	CASSPQGIYGYTF	TGTGCCAGCAGCCCTCAGGGAATCTATGGCTACACCTTC
TRBV27	NA	NA	15	TRBJ1-4	CASSWTVSTNEKLFF	TGTGCCAGCAGTTGGACAGTTTCAACTAATGAAAAACTGTTTTTT
TRBV24-1	NA	TRBD1	13	TRBJ1-4	CATSEDRGRKLFF	TGTGCCACCAGTGAAGACAGGGGCCGAAAACTGTTTTTT
TRBV15	NA	NA	15	TRBJ2-7	CATSRVQGPSYEQYF	TGTGCCACCAGCAGAGTTCAGGGTCCTTCCTACGAGCAGTACTTC
TRBV18	NA	NA	19	TRBJ1-6	CASSPGQSRRIVYNSPLHF	TGTGCCAGCTCACCAGGACAAAGTCGTCGTATCGTTTATAATTCACCCCTCCACTTT
TRBV25-1	NA	NA	12	TRBJ2-3	CASSRSTDTQYF	TGTGCCAGCAGTCGTAGCACAGATACGCAGTATTTT
TRBV9	NA	NA	14	TRBJ2-4	CASSVGETKNIQYF	TGTGCCAGCAGCGTAGGAGAAACCAAAAACATTCAGTACTTC
TRBV7-9	NA	NA	12	TRBJ2-2	CASSPDSGELFF	TGTGCCAGCAGCCCAGACTCCGGGGAGCTGTTTTTT
TRBV2	NA	NA	13	TRBJ1-5	CASKEDSWQPQHF	TGTGCCAGCAAGGAGGATTCGTGGCAGCCCCAGCATTTT
TRBV4-1	few	NA	15	TRBJ1-2	CASSHPTGGNYGYTF	TGCGCCAGCAGCCACCCCACGGGGGGTAACTATGGCTACACCTTC
TRBV24-1	NA	NA	14	TRBJ2-3	CATSDRGGTDTQYF	TGTGCCACCAGTGACAGGGGAGGCACAGATACGCAGTATTTT
TRBV28	NA	NA	16	TRBJ1-1	CASSFNRWGRHTEAFF	TGTGCCAGCAGTTTTAATCGCTGGGGGAGGCACACTGAAGCTTTCTTT
TRBV30	NA	NA	13	TRBJ2-7	CAWRQAISYEQYF	TGTGCCTGGAGACAGGCCATCTCCTACGAGCAGTACTTC
TRBV21-1	NA	NA	16	TRBJ2-7	CASSKVIAGGPYEQYF	TGTGCCAGCAGCAAGGTGATAGCGGGAGGGCCCTACGAGCAGTACTTC
TRBV2	NA	TRBD1	14	TRBJ2-7	CASSMDRKTYEQYF	TGTGCCAGCAGTATGGACAGGAAGACCTACGAGCAGTACTTC
TRBV28	NA	TRBD1	13	TRBJ1-6	CASSKGAPGTLHF	TGTGCCAGCAGCAAGGGGGCCCCCGGAACCCTCCACTTT
TRBV7-2	NA	TRBD2	14	TRBJ2-1	CASSPTWTSATQFF	TGTGCCAGCAGCCCGACCTGGACTAGCGCGACGCAGTTCTTC
TRBV5-1	NA	TRBD1	15	TRBJ1-1	CASSPQGTGNTEAFF	TGCGCCAGCAGCCCACAAGGGACAGGGAACACTGAAGCTTTCTTT
TRBV7-2	NA	NA	15	TRBJ1-2	CASSPAGRANYGYTF	TGTGCCAGCAGCCCCGCGGGAAGGGCTAACTATGGCTACACCTTC
TRBV5-1	NA	TRBD2	15	TRBJ2-1	CASQEGGSSYNEQFF	TGCGCCAGCCAGGAGGGCGGGAGCTCCTACAATGAGCAGTTCTTC
TRBV28	NA	NA	12	TRBJ2-1	CASSGTLDKQFF	TGTGCCAGCAGCGGGACACTAGATAAGCAGTTCTTC
TRBV9	NA	NA	13	TRBJ2-7	CASSVKQGYEQYF	TGTGCCAGCAGCGTTAAACAGGGATACGAGCAGTACTTC
TRBV11-2	NA	NA	13	TRBJ2-3	CASSPQGPRTQYF	TGTGCCAGCAGCCCACAGGGTCCTCGTACGCAGTATTTT
TRBV4-1	few	NA	13	TRBJ2-5	CASSQVRGETQYF	TGCGCCAGCAGCCAAGTCAGGGGAGAGACCCAGTACTTC
TRBV12-3/TRBV12-4	NA	NA	12	TRBJ2-4	CASSSDRNIQYF	TGTGCCAGCAGTTCCGACAGGAACATTCAGTACTTC
TRBV30	NA	TRBD2	14	TRBJ2-3	CAWRASGRPDTQYF	TGTGCCTGGAGGGCTAGCGGGAGACCAGATACGCAGTATTTT
TRBV30	NA	NA	12	TRBJ2-7	CAWSDGQRATKF	TGTGCCTGGAGTGATGGACAGAGGGCAACTAAATTC
TRBV19	NA	NA	12	TRBJ2-2	CASSSRTGELFF	TGTGCCAGTAGTTCCCGTACCGGGGAGCTGTTTTTT
TRBV5-6	NA	NA	14	TRBJ1-5	CASSSRWRDQPQHF	TGTGCCAGCAGCTCACGTTGGAGGGATCAGCCCCAGCATTTT
TRBV28	NA	TRBD1	14	TRBJ1-1	CASSSTDRVVEAFF	TGTGCCAGCAGTTCCACGGACAGGGTGGTTGAAGCTTTCTTT
TRBV12-3/TRBV12-4	NA	NA	13	TRBJ2-2	CASEGQLTGELFF	TGTGCCTCCGAAGGACAGCTAACCGGGGAGCTGTTTTTT
TRBV28	NA	NA	13	TRBJ2-7	CASSLTSPDEQYF	TGTGCCAGCAGTTTGACAAGTCCGGACGAGCAGTACTTC
TRBV18	NA	TRBD2	15	TRBJ2-1	CASSPLAGEYNEQFF	TGTGCCAGCTCACCACTAGCGGGGGAATACAATGAGCAGTTCTTC
TRBV7-2	few	TRBD2	13	TRBJ2-7	CASSPGLAREQYF	TGTGCCAGCAGCCCAGGACTAGCTCGGGAGCAGTACTTC
TRBV27	NA	NA	14	TRBJ2-2	CASSPGTNTGELFF	TGTGCCAGCAGCCCCGGGACAAACACCGGGGAGCTGTTTTTT
TRBV3-1/TRBV3-2	NA	TRBD2	17	TRBJ2-3	CASSAWGLAGAADTQYF	TGTGCCAGCAGCGCTTGGGGACTAGCGGGAGCGGCAGATACGCAGTATTTT
TRBV28	NA	NA	15	TRBJ2-5	CASSQGRGGIETQYF	TGTGCCAGCAGTCAAGGCAGGGGAGGGATAGAGACCCAGTACTTC
TRBV7-2	NA	NA	13	TRBJ1-1	CASSPGVWAEAFF	TGTGCCAGCAGCCCAGGGGTGTGGGCTGAAGCTTTCTTT
TRBV5-1	NA	NA	13	TRBJ2-5	CASSLANQETQYF	TGCGCCAGCAGCTTGGCTAACCAAGAGACCCAGTACTTC
TRBV10-2	NA	NA	15	TRBJ2-1	CASRTLGASYNEQFF	TGCGCCAGCAGGACCTTGGGGGCCTCCTACAATGAGCAGTTCTTC
TRBV11-2	NA	NA	17	TRBJ2-2	CASSLVIGQAGTGELFF	TGTGCCAGCAGCTTAGTCATTGGCCAGGCGGGCACCGGGGAGCTGTTTTTT
TRBV7-8	NA	TRBD1	13	TRBJ1-1	CASSLIQTGTAFF	TGTGCCAGCAGCCTTATCCAGACAGGGACGGCTTTCTTT
TRBV19	NA	TRBD1	13	TRBJ1-1	CASSIRQGTEAFF	TGTGCCAGTAGTATCCGACAGGGAACTGAAGCTTTCTTT